These 30 T cell receptor beta chains were sequenced from one sample in a study of blood T cell repertoires in COVID-19. Only in-frame clones appear in the TCRdb table, and some are missing; sequencing was by immunoSEQ multiplex PCR. The sample shows over 250,000 clones, 82% of them seen only once. The source material was PBMCs or T cells enriched from blood (not recorded which). The receptors here all came from a man aged 40-49 years who had been exposed to COVID-19.

CDR3 sequence (DNA): TGTGCCAGCAGCCGGCCAGGAGGCACCGGGGAGCTGTTTTTT. Translated, it gives CASSRPGGTGELFF. The chain combines TRBV3-1 (or the pseudogene TRBV3-2) with TRBJ2-2; D may be TRBD2 (5 bases). Deletions cut 4 bases from V and 4 bases from J, with 10 bases between. Germline V lookup: CDR1 LGHDT, CDR2 YNNKEL (reference sequence). There are 14 residues in the CDR3.

The CDR3 nucleotides read TGTGCCACCAGCCCCCCAGGGGAACGGGGCAATGAGCAGTTCTTC. Protein: CATSPPGERGNEQFF. V usage is TRBV24-1 and J usage is TRBJ2-1, with D perhaps TRBD1 (6 bases). The V and J ends lost 7 bases and 6 bases respectively, with 18 bases between them. Germline assignment: CDR1 KGHDR and CDR2 SFDVKD. The CDR3 runs 15 residues.

The chain couples TRBV14 to TRBJ2-1; TRBD2 matches at 8 bases. The V segment lost 5 bases and the J segment 6 bases; nucleotides outside the gene matches: 9. This CDR3 region has 15 residues. CDR1 and CDR2 from the germline V gene are SGHDN and FVKESK. DNA of the CDR3: TGTGCCAGCAGCGCATGGACTAGCCTGATCAATGAGCAGTTCTTC. Amino acids: CASSAWTSLINEQFF. Variable domain in full (rest from reference TRBV14 and TRBJ2-1): EAGVTQFPSHSVIEKGQTVTLRCDPISGHDNLYWYRRVMGKEIKFLLHFVKESKQDESGMPNNRFLAERTGGTYSTLKVQPAELEDSGVYFCASSAWTSLINEQFFGPGTRLTVL.

The rearrangement uses TRBV5-6 and TRBJ1-2; 7 bases align to TRBD1. Trimming removed 3 bases from V and 8 bases from J; junction bases left unmatched: 10. The CDR3 covers 14 residues. Germline CDR1 SGHDT, CDR2 YYEEEE. CDR3 coding DNA: TGTGCCAGCAGCTGGGACAGTAACTCGATCGGCTACACCTTC. Amino acid sequence: CASSWDSNSIGYTF. The full variable domain, with the rest looked up from reference TRBV5-6 and TRBJ1-2, is DAGVTQSPTHLIKTRGQQVTLRCSPKSGHDTVSWYQQALGQGPQFIFQYYEEEERQRGNFPDRFSGHQFPNYSSELNVNALLLGDSALYLCASSWDSNSIGYTFGSGTRLTVV.

The chain couples TRBV5-6 to TRBJ1-1; tentative D call: TRBD1 (5 bases). CDR1 and CDR2 from the germline V gene are SGHDT and YYEEEE. The CDR3 has 14 residues. V lost 0 bases and J 2 bases, leaving 8 bases between the germline ends. CDR3: CASSLGRGNTEAFF. CDR3 nucleotides: TGTGCCAGCAGCTTGGGGAGGGGTAACACTGAAGCTTTCTTT.

The V and J genes are TRBV15 and TRBJ1-4, with TRBD1 matching over 7 bases. Germline CDR1 is LNHNV and CDR2 is YYDKDF (reference sequence). The junction had 8 bases not matched to a gene; V was cut back by 2 bases and J by 8 bases. The length of the CDR3 is 15 residues. The chain's CDR3 is CATSRRDRVEEKLFF. DNA for the CDR3: TGTGCCACCAGCAGACGTGACAGGGTCGAGGAAAAACTGTTTTTT. Drawing the rest from reference TRBV15 and TRBJ1-4, the complete variable domain is DAMVIQNPRYQVTQFGKPVTLSCSQTLNHNVMYWYQQKSSQAPKLLFHYYDKDFNNEADTPDNFQSRRPNTSFCFLDIRSPGLGDTAMYLCATSRRDRVEEKLFFGSGTQLSVL.

The table lists this clone with a count of one. This rearrangement joins TRBV5-1 to TRBJ1-1; 7 nucleotides agree with TRBD1. CDR1 is SGHRS, CDR2 YFSETQ, per germline. The CDR3 totals 16 residues. V lost 4 bases and J lost 1; bases outside the gene matches: 10. CDR3 coding DNA: TGCGCCAGCAGCCCCAACCCGGGACAGAAGAACACTGAAGCTTTCTTT. It is translated as CASSPNPGQKNTEAFF.

The chain is built from TRBV19 and TRBJ1-1; 8 bases are shared with TRBD1. With 6 bases clipped from V and 0 bases from J, the junction kept 6 bases outside the gene matches. The CDR3 contains 15 residues. Per germline, CDR1 LNHDA and CDR2 SQIVND (reference sequence). The CDR3 DNA sequence: TGTGCCAGTAGCAAGACAGGGGCCATGAACACTGAAGCTTTCTTT. Translated: CASSKTGAMNTEAFF.

The chain combines TRBV29-1 with TRBJ1-4; tentatively, D is TRBD1 (5 bases). Germline lookup yields CDR1 SQVTM and CDR2 ANQGSEA. The CDR3 totals 13 residues. Trimming left V 5 bases short and J 1 base short, with 8 bases between. In DNA form, the CDR3 reads TGCAGCGTTCGGGGGGGAACTAATGAAAAACTGTTTTTT. Its protein is CSVRGGTNEKLFF.

The J gene is TRBJ2-2, the V gene TRBV29-1, with TRBD2 matching over 13 bases. CDR1 is SQVTM and CDR2 is ANQGSEA in the germline V gene. This CDR3 has 16 residues. The V gene end was trimmed by 6 bases and the J gene end by 6 bases; junction bases not matched to a gene: 10. CDR3 DNA sequence: TGCAGCGTCCTTCCTGGACTAGCGGGAGAGCCCGGGGAGCTGTTTTTT. Its protein product is CSVLPGLAGEPGELFF.

The rearrangement joins TRBV5-1 to TRBJ2-7, with D tentatively TRBD2 (6 bases). Germline CDR1 and CDR2: SGHRS and YFSETQ. The CDR3 extends over 20 amino acids. Trimming removed 3 bases from V and 2 bases from J, with 30 bases in between. Here the CDR3 reads CASSSQTGLGGSPNPYEQYF. The CDR3 DNA sequence: TGCGCCAGCAGCTCGCAAACGGGATTGGGAGGTAGCCCAAACCCCTACGAGCAGTACTTC.

The rearrangement links TRBV2 to TRBJ1-4; 9 bases line up with TRBD1. The CDR3 loop spans 17 amino acids. CDR1 is SNHLY, CDR2 FYNNEI, per germline. V shed 5 bases, J shed 4 bases, and the junction held 11 bases outside the gene matches. This CDR3 is CASSTPGTGQNNEKLFF. The CDR3 bases are TGTGCCAGCAGTACCCCCGGGACAGGGCAGAATAATGAAAAACTGTTTTTT.

The chain couples TRBV10-3 to TRBJ2-5; 8 positions agree with TRBD2. The CDR3 consists of 14 residues. Losses at the gene ends were 10 bases for V and 5 bases for J; bases not matched to a gene: 12. Germline V gene data show CDR1 as ENHRY and CDR2 as SYGVKD. CDR3 coding DNA: TGTGCCACCAGCGGGGGACCCCCTCGGGAGACCCAGTACTTC. Protein product: CATSGGPPRETQYF.

The chain employs TRBV29-1 and TRBJ2-5, with a tentative D call TRBD2 (5 bases). Germline values: CDR1 SQVTM, CDR2 ANQGSEA. The CDR3 runs 12 residues. Trimming left V 6 bases short and J 1 base short, with 9 bases between. CDR3 nucleotides: TGCAGCGTAGGAGGCTTCCAAGAGACCCAGTACTTC. Amino acid sequence: CSVGGFQETQYF.

This clone was seen only once. This sequence joins TRBV24-1 and TRBJ2-2, with TRBD2 as a possible D gene (6 bases). CDR1 is KGHDR and CDR2 is SFDVKD in the germline V gene. The CDR3 sequence is 13 residues long. The germline V and J ends were trimmed by 5 bases and 6 bases, with 9 bases remaining between them. For the CDR3, the DNA is TGTGCCACCAGTGCAGCGGGTTCCGGGGAGCTGTTTTTT. This codes for CATSAAGSGELFF.

This chain uses TRBV19 with TRBJ2-3, with a tentative D call TRBD1 (5 bases). The CDR3 has 15 amino acids. In germline, CDR1 is LNHDA, CDR2 SQIVND (reference sequence). The V end lost 3 bases, the J end lost 2 bases, and 12 bases lay between the germline ends. CDR3 sequence: CASSIETDYTDTQYF. The DNA of the CDR3 is TGTGCCAGTAGTATTGAGACAGATTACACAGATACGCAGTATTTT.

The J gene is TRBJ1-1, the V gene TRBV2; tentative D call: TRBD1 (5 bases). Trimming left V 10 bases short and J 0 bases short, with 18 bases between. The length of the CDR3 is 15 residues. The V gene's germline CDR1 is SNHLY and CDR2 FYNNEI. The CDR3 DNA reads as TGTGCCACCCCGAGCGGGGCGTTACTGAACACTGAAGCTTTCTTT. It specifies CATPSGALLNTEAFF.

The V call is TRBV5-1, the J call TRBJ2-7; 8 bases match TRBD1. CDR3 length equals 16 residues. J gave up 0 bases and V 3 bases, and 8 bases lay outside the gene matches. Germline V gene data show CDR1 as SGHRS and CDR2 as YFSETQ. The CDR3 sequence is CASSSGTGLFSYEQYF. DNA for the CDR3: TGCGCCAGCAGCTCTGGGACAGGCCTCTTCTCCTACGAGCAGTACTTC.

CDR3 DNA: TGTGCCAGCAGCTTAGTGGCTGGGACTAGCCTCTACAATGAGCAGTTCTTC. It yields the protein CASSLVAGTSLYNEQFF. V is TRBV11-2 and J is TRBJ2-1, with TRBD2 identical over 9 bases. Germline values: CDR1 SGHAT, CDR2 FQNNGV. The CDR3 covers 17 residues. The trim removed 1 base at V and 3 bases at J, leaving 7 bases unmatched.

This clone turned up a few times. This sequence joins TRBV6-6 and TRBJ1-2; TRBD1 agrees at 8 bases. The CDR3 extends over 18 amino acids. Germline CDR1 and CDR2: MNHNY and SVGAGI (reference sequence). Trimming took 5 bases from V and 4 from J; bases not matched to a gene: 18. The CDR3 region is CASSRRRLPGQASYGYTF. The CDR3 nucleotides are TGTGCCAGCAGTCGGCGGCGCCTCCCGGGACAGGCATCCTATGGCTACACCTTC.

J is TRBJ2-1 and V is TRBV18; 9 bases agree with TRBD2. The germline CDR1 and CDR2 sequences are KGHSH and LQKENI. The CDR3 has 15 amino acids. Trimming took 2 bases from V and 6 from J; bases not matched to a gene: 5. The CDR3 protein is CASSPIAGDANEQFF. The DNA of the CDR3 is TGTGCCAGCTCACCAATAGCGGGAGATGCCAATGAGCAGTTCTTC.

This chain links TRBV9 with TRBJ2-7; the D gene is possibly TRBD1 (6 bases). This CDR3 has 15 residues. Trimming removed 4 bases from V and 9 bases from J, with 23 bases in between. Per germline, CDR1 SGDLS and CDR2 YYNGEE. CDR3 coding DNA: TGTGCCAGCAGCACCCGACAGGAACCCTATTCCCGGCAGTACTTC. Translated: CASSTRQEPYSRQYF.

The V and J genes are TRBV3-1 (or the pseudogene TRBV3-2) and TRBJ2-3; D remains unclear. Germline values: CDR1 LGHDT, CDR2 YNNKEL (reference sequence). This CDR3 has 15 residues. The germline V and J ends were trimmed by 5 bases and 5 bases, with 17 bases remaining between them. CDR3 sequence reads: CASSDTPSSLDTQYF. CDR3 nucleotide sequence: TGTGCCAGCAGCGATACTCCGTCTAGTCTAGATACGCAGTATTTT.

The CDR3 spells CASSPQHNSPLHF. The CDR3 DNA reads as TGTGCCAGCAGCCCACAGCATAATTCACCCCTCCACTTT. The chain joins TRBV7-8 to TRBJ1-6; D is ambiguous. Trimming pared 5 bases from V and 5 bases from J, leaving 7 bases between. The CDR3 extends over 13 amino acids. CDR1 and CDR2 from the germline V gene are SGHVS and FQNEAQ.

V and J are TRBV28 and TRBJ2-3; D remains unclear. The CDR3 is made up of 12 amino acids. V was cut by 6 bases and J by 6 bases, with 10 bases left in between. Germline lookup yields CDR1 MDHEN and CDR2 SYDVKM. The CDR3 protein is CASSISGDTQYF. The CDR3 bases are TGTGCCAGCAGCATCTCCGGGGATACGCAGTATTTT.

The rearrangement links TRBV27 to TRBJ2-7; 7 bases are shared with TRBD2. The CDR3 contains 14 residues. Germline lookup yields CDR1 MNHEY and CDR2 SMNVEV (reference sequence). Trimming at V came to 0 bases and at J to 3 bases, leaving 2 bases not matched to a gene. The DNA for the CDR3 is TGTGCCAGCAGTTTATCCGCGGGAGACTACGAGCAGTACTTC. Amino acid sequence: CASSLSAGDYEQYF.

The sample holds a few counts of this clone. The genes are TRBV20-1 and TRBJ2-1; D unclear. Germline CDR1 DFQATT, CDR2 SNEGSKA (reference sequence). This CDR3 has 11 amino acids. V shed 3 bases and J shed 7 bases, with 7 bases lying between them. CDR3 nucleotide sequence: TGCAGTGCTAGTTTCGGGAATGAGCAGTTCTTC. Amino acids: CSASFGNEQFF.

This chain links TRBV3-1 (or the pseudogene TRBV3-2) with TRBJ1-2; D is uncertain. The germline gives CDR1 LGHDT, CDR2 YNNKEL (reference sequence). Trimming took 7 bases from V and 5 from J, leaving 17 bases between them. The CDR3 has 14 residues. In DNA form, the CDR3 reads TGTGCCAGCAACCGGAACACGGGGTCATATGGCTACACCTTC. This codes for CASNRNTGSYGYTF.

The chain joins TRBV29-1 to TRBJ2-3, with a weak D call TRBD2 (6 bases). This CDR3 region has 15 residues. V was trimmed by 7 bases and J by 0 bases, leaving 17 bases between them. Looked up from germline, CDR1 is SQVTM and CDR2 is ANQGSEA. CDR3: CSAPGGSSSTDTQYF. CDR3 nucleotide sequence: TGCAGCGCCCCCGGGGGATCCTCTAGCACAGATACGCAGTATTTT.

This chain links TRBV11-2 with TRBJ1-5; 7 bases align to TRBD1. Germline CDR1 reads SGHAT; CDR2 reads FQNNGV. Trimming cost V 5 bases and J 9 bases; bases outside gene matches: 4. This CDR3 comprises 12 residues. Here the CDR3 DNA reads TGTGCCAGCAGCCAACAGGGGCCGCCCCAGCATTTT. Its translation: CASSQQGPPQHF.